The 13 T cell receptor beta chains listed next were all sequenced from one sample in a study of beta chain features in type 1 diabetes. Study conclusions and caveats: People with Type 1 diabetes carried modestly yet significantly shorter TCRB CDR3s in all four CD4+ subsets.

These receptors' antigens are unknown. As every portion of the isolated RNA was reverse transcribed, the sequencing read expressed TCRB transcripts. Profiled with immunoSEQ multiplex PCR; TCRdb holds only in-frame clones, not every one. The sample records some 250,000 clones, about a tenth being singletons. Sequenced material: naive CD4+ T cells from blood. These receptors all stem from a man aged 25-45 years with type 1 diabetes.

This clone was found a few times. The gene calls are TRBV9 and TRBJ2-5; D not certain. The germline V and J ends were trimmed by 0 bases and 4 bases, with 7 bases remaining between them. The CDR3 consists of 13 residues. Germline V gene sequence: CDR1 SGDLS, CDR2 YYNGEE. The CDR3 DNA reads as TGTGCCAGCAGCGTAGTTCCGTCAGAGACCCAGTACTTC. Amino acids: CASSVVPSETQYF. The complete variable domain, with remaining parts taken from reference TRBV9 and TRBJ2-5, reads DSGVTQTPKHLITATGQRVTLRCSPRSGDLSVYWYQQSLDQGLQFLIQYYNGEERAKGNILERFSAQQFPDLHSELNLSSLELGDSALYFCASSVVPSETQYFGPGTRLLVL.

The chain has TRBV30 and TRBJ1-6; D not certain. Per the germline V gene, CDR1 is GTSNPN and CDR2 is SVGIG (reference sequence). Trimming shortened V by 2 bases and J by 7 bases, and 12 bases separated the two germline ends. The CDR3 sequence is 14 residues long. This CDR3 is CAWSTGSQNSPLHF. The DNA of the CDR3 is TGTGCCTGGAGTACGGGTTCCCAAAATTCACCCCTCCACTTT.

Only a few counts were recorded for this clone. The DNA for the CDR3 is TGCGCCAGCAGCACACCAGGGGCGAATTCTCATGGCTACACCTTC. This sequence encodes CASSTPGANSHGYTF. V is TRBV4-1 and J is TRBJ1-2; D may be TRBD1 (6 bases). Germline V gene sequence: CDR1 MGHRA, CDR2 YSYEKL. CDR3 size: 15 residues. Trimming stripped 5 bases from V and 6 bases from J, with 19 bases between.

V is TRBV28 and J is TRBJ2-5, with 7 bases aligning to TRBD1. From germline, CDR1 is MDHEN and CDR2 SYDVKM. V lost 2 bases to trimming and J lost 4 bases; unmatched junction nucleotides: 10. CDR3 length: 16 amino acids. The CDR3 region has the DNA TGTGCCAGCAGTTTAACCGGGACAGTCGGCACAGAGACCCAGTACTTC. Translated, it gives CASSLTGTVGTETQYF.

The V gene is TRBV11-2, the J gene TRBJ2-7; 9 bases map to TRBD2. Per germline, CDR1 SGHAT and CDR2 FQNNGV. The CDR3 is made up of 16 amino acids. Losses at the gene ends were 1 base for V and 6 bases for J; bases not matched to a gene: 10. The CDR3: CASSLVLAGEASEQYF. Here the CDR3 DNA reads TGTGCCAGCAGCTTAGTTTTAGCGGGGGAGGCGTCCGAGCAGTACTTC.

This clone was counted a few times. J is TRBJ1-1 and V is TRBV7-2, with unresolved D. The CDR3 length is 13 residues. Germline CDR1 reads SGHTA; CDR2 reads FQGNSA. Deletions cut 4 bases from V and 8 bases from J, with 14 bases between. CDR3 DNA: TGTGCCAGCAGCTCCTATATACGCGCCGAAGCTTTCTTT. This gives the protein CASSSYIRAEAFF.

V gene TRBV29-1 combines with J gene TRBJ2-7, with 12 bases fitting TRBD1. Germline V gene lookup returns CDR1 SQVTM and CDR2 ANQGSEA. This CDR3 has 13 residues. V was clipped by 6 bases and J by 5 bases; unmatched bases: 5. The CDR3 loop is CSVEGQGANEQYF. CDR3 DNA: TGCAGCGTGGAGGGACAGGGGGCCAACGAGCAGTACTTC.

The rearrangement links TRBV10-3 to TRBJ1-6; no firm D call. The V and J ends lost 8 bases and 5 bases respectively, with 10 bases between them. Germline V gene sequence: CDR1 ENHRY, CDR2 SYGVKD. The CDR3 consists of 13 residues. Written as DNA, the CDR3 is TGTGCCATCCGCGGGGTTGATAATTCACCCCTCCACTTT. It is translated as CAIRGVDNSPLHF.

The chain carries TRBV28 and TRBJ2-7; 7 bases are a match to TRBD1. V lost 5 bases, J lost 3 bases, and 10 bases stayed unmatched. Germline-derived CDR1 and CDR2 are MDHEN and SYDVKM. CDR3 length: 15 residues. DNA for the CDR3: TGTGCCAGCAGTGGCCCGGGACAGAGCCTCTACGAGCAGTACTTC. Translation: CASSGPGQSLYEQYF.

The chain recombines TRBV11-1 with TRBJ1-5; 7 bases fit TRBD1. V shed 5 bases and J 11 bases; nucleotides not matched to a gene: 6. The CDR3 runs 12 residues. Germline loops: CDR1 SGHAT, CDR2 FQDESV (reference sequence). The DNA for the CDR3 is TGTGCCAGCAGCCACCCAGGGGGGACCCAGCATTTT. Translated: CASSHPGGTQHF.

This chain connects TRBV7-9 to TRBJ2-3, with D unresolved. Germline CDR1 SEHNR, CDR2 FQNEAQ (reference sequence). Trimming shortened V by 1 base and J by 2 bases, and 13 bases separated the two germline ends. The CDR3 length is 16 residues. The CDR3 loop is CASSLGQDFTTDTQYF. The CDR3 nucleotides read TGTGCCAGCAGCTTAGGTCAAGACTTTACCACAGATACGCAGTATTTT.

A few counts support this clone. The chain is built from TRBV10-3 and TRBJ2-3; TRBD2 matches at 10 bases. Trimming at V came to 4 bases and at J to 1 base, leaving 5 bases not matched to a gene. Germline-derived CDR1 and CDR2 are ENHRY and SYGVKD. This CDR3 contains 16 residues. The CDR3 coding sequence is TGTGCCATCAGTGGGGGACTAGCGTTGGGCACAGATACGCAGTATTTT. It is translated as CAISGGLALGTDTQYF.

This clone was seen more than once but under ten times. V is TRBV18 and J is TRBJ1-1; D uncertain. Germline V gene sequence: CDR1 KGHSH, CDR2 LQKENI. V was cut by 2 bases and J by 4 bases, with 8 bases left in between. The CDR3 extends over 13 amino acids. CDR3: CASSPGQITEAFF. Here the CDR3 DNA reads TGTGCCAGCTCACCAGGGCAGATCACTGAAGCTTTCTTT.